This TCR beta chain was profiled in a study of blood T cell repertoires in COVID-19. Some clones are missing from TCRdb's copy, which holds only in-frame ones; the method was immunoSEQ multiplex PCR. The table lists 74,000 or so clones, approximately 92% of them singletons. Per the germline V gene, CDR1 is SGHRS and CDR2 is YFSETQ. The length of the CDR3 is 14 residues. The V end was cut by 4 bases, the J end by 1 base, with 10 bases between. This clone was detected only once. Sequencing was carried out using peripheral blood. V is TRBV5-1 and J is TRBJ2-3; D remains ambiguous. This clonotype was obtained from a man aged 50 to 60 with acute or convalescent COVID-19. The CDR3 is CASSDSTGTDTQYF. The CDR3, as DNA: TGCGCCAGCAGCGACTCCACGGGCACAGATACGCAGTATTTT.